Each of the 19 T cell receptor beta chains below was sequenced from the same sample in a study of blood T cell repertoires in COVID-19. Repertoires were generated with immunoSEQ multiplex PCR, while TCRdb's copy carries only in-frame clones and drops some. The repertoire holds approximately 120,000 clones, with roughly four fifths as singletons. The sequenced sample consisted of peripheral blood. All receptors derive from a man aged 55 to 70 with acute or convalescent COVID-19.

The DNA for the CDR3 is TGTGCCAGCAGACAGGGTTCTCAGCCCCAGCATTTT. Translation: CASRQGSQPQHF. This chain uses TRBV7-9 with TRBJ1-5, with D tentatively TRBD1 (6 bases). Germline V gene data show CDR1 as SEHNR and CDR2 as FQNEAQ (reference sequence). The CDR3 has 12 amino acids. V was cut by 6 bases and J by 6 bases, with 9 bases left in between.

The chain joins TRBV5-5 to TRBJ2-7, with a weak D call TRBD1 (6 bases). V lost 1 base and J lost 3, with 14 bases in between. The CDR3 runs to 15 residues. Germline loops: CDR1 SGHKS, CDR2 YYEKEE (reference sequence). CDR3 amino acids: CASSLLGGQYYEQYF. The CDR3 bases are TGTGCCAGCAGCTTGCTGGGCGGACAGTACTACGAGCAGTACTTC.

This chain links TRBV27 with TRBJ2-7; the match to TRBD1 covers 8 bases. This CDR3 contains 14 residues. The ends lost 2 bases at V and 3 bases at J; junction bases unmatched: 3. Germline V gene sequence: CDR1 MNHEY, CDR2 SMNVEV (reference sequence). The CDR3 DNA reads as TGTGCCAGCAGTTTAGGACAGGGAAACTACGAGCAGTACTTC. Its translation: CASSLGQGNYEQYF.

The CDR3 is CAWSGSGDQPQHF. The CDR3, as DNA: TGTGCCTGGAGTGGTTCGGGGGATCAGCCCCAGCATTTT. The V and J genes are TRBV30 and TRBJ1-5, with TRBD1 as a possible D gene (5 bases). This CDR3 contains 13 residues. The V gene's germline CDR1 is GTSNPN and CDR2 SVGIG (reference sequence). V gave up 1 base and J gave up 5 bases, with 9 bases separating them.

The sample holds a few counts of this clone. The V gene is TRBV10-3, the J gene TRBJ2-7; 11 positions agree with TRBD1. Looked up from germline, CDR1 is ENHRY and CDR2 is SYGVKD. V was pared by 11 bases and J by 6 bases, with 6 bases of the junction left unmatched. This CDR3 region has 12 residues. CDR3 DNA: TGTGCCGGCGGACAGGGGGCGGGCGAGCAGTACTTC. Its translation is CAGGQGAGEQYF.

The gene calls are TRBV5-4 and TRBJ2-2, with TRBD2 identical over 10 bases. With V trimmed by 6 bases and J by 4 bases, 15 bases remained unmatched. Germline lookup yields CDR1 SGHNT and CDR2 YYREEE (reference sequence). The CDR3 spans 18 residues. The CDR3 sequence: CASTNRKAGGPSTGELFF. In DNA form, the CDR3 reads TGTGCCAGCACCAACAGGAAAGCGGGAGGGCCGTCCACCGGGGAGCTGTTTTTT.

The V gene is TRBV3-1 (or the pseudogene TRBV3-2), the J gene TRBJ2-5, with 8 bases lining up with TRBD2. CDR3 length equals 17 residues. V was pared by 0 bases and J by 1 base, with 7 bases of the junction left unmatched. Germline V gives CDR1 LGHDT, CDR2 YNNKEL (reference sequence). The chain's CDR3 is CASSQDVIREGQETQYF. The CDR3 DNA reads as TGTGCCAGCAGCCAAGATGTGATACGGGAGGGCCAAGAGACCCAGTACTTC.

The chain combines TRBV6-5 with TRBJ1-2; maybe TRBD1 (5 bases). Between the trimmed V and J ends, which lost 2 bases and 3 bases, there was a span of 7 bases. The CDR3 sequence is 13 residues long. Germline CDR1 and CDR2: MNHEY and SVGAGI. DNA for the CDR3: TGTGCCAGCAGTTACGGGGCATACTATGGCTACACCTTC. Encoded protein: CASSYGAYYGYTF.

This chain connects TRBV5-1 to TRBJ2-7; 7 bases line up with TRBD1. V dropped 4 bases and J dropped 3; count of bases not matched to a gene: 7. CDR3 length: 14 amino acids. Germline values: CDR1 SGHRS, CDR2 YFSETQ. The CDR3 is CASSPTGVIYEQYF. Written as DNA, the CDR3 is TGCGCCAGCAGCCCAACAGGGGTCATCTACGAGCAGTACTTC.

The J gene is TRBJ2-7, the V gene TRBV24-1; TRBD1 agrees at 8 bases. Germline trimming cut 4 bases from V and 5 bases from J; bases unmatched to any gene: 9. The CDR3 covers 15 residues. Germline CDR1 is KGHDR and CDR2 is SFDVKD. CDR3 residues: CATSEGGTGLDEQYF. The CDR3 coding sequence is TGTGCCACCAGTGAAGGAGGGACAGGTTTGGACGAGCAGTACTTC.

This chain uses TRBV19 with TRBJ1-2; no clear D gene. Trimming stripped 3 bases from V and 8 bases from J, with 22 bases between. CDR1 and CDR2 from the germline V gene are LNHDA and SQIVND (reference sequence). The CDR3 contains 16 residues. CDR3 sequence reads: CASSMVQGQRASGYTF. CDR3 sequence (DNA): TGTGCCAGTAGTATGGTACAAGGTCAGAGGGCATCCGGCTACACCTTC. Using reference TRBV19 and TRBJ1-2 for the parts outside the CDR3, the full variable domain is DGGITQSPKYLFRKEGQNVTLSCEQNLNHDAMYWYRQDPGQGLRLIYYSQIVNDFQKGDIAEGYSVSREKKESFPLTVTSAQKNPTAFYLCASSMVQGQRASGYTFGSGTRLTVV.

In its sample, this clone was seen a few times. This chain links TRBV4-1 with TRBJ1-5; unclear D gene. The CDR3 contains 17 residues. Trimming stripped 0 bases from V and 2 bases from J, with 14 bases between. CDR1 and CDR2 (germline): MGHRA, YSYEKL. CDR3 loop: CASSQDRRASGNQPQHF. The CDR3 region has the DNA TGCGCCAGCAGCCAAGATCGGAGAGCCTCTGGCAATCAGCCCCAGCATTTT.

This clone is a singleton in its sample. The V and J genes are TRBV28 and TRBJ2-5; TRBD1 might be the D (8 bases). Trimming removed 5 bases from V and 5 bases from J, with 18 bases in between. The CDR3 extends over 15 amino acids. Looked up from germline, CDR1 is MDHEN and CDR2 is SYDVKM. CDR3 sequence (DNA): TGTGCCAGCAGTACCCTACAGGGGGGGCTGGAGACCCAGTACTTC. It codes for CASSTLQGGLETQYF.

The rearrangement links TRBV15 to TRBJ2-5; the match to TRBD2 covers 10 bases. Germline V gene sequence: CDR1 LNHNV, CDR2 YYDKDF (reference sequence). The J segment lost 4 bases and the V segment lost 1 base, leaving 9 bases of the junction unmatched. The CDR3 covers 17 residues. The CDR3 reads CATSRAASGRASETQYF. CDR3 nucleotides: TGTGCCACCAGCAGAGCGGCTAGCGGGAGAGCCTCAGAGACCCAGTACTTC.

This clone was recorded only once. The chain couples TRBV5-1 to TRBJ2-3; TRBD1 matches 7 bases. In germline, CDR1 is SGHRS, CDR2 YFSETQ. This CDR3 has 16 residues. V shed 4 bases, J shed 2 bases, and the junction held 10 bases outside the gene matches. CDR3 DNA: TGCGCCAGCAGCCAAACTTTCGGACAGGACACAGATACGCAGTATTTT. Translating it yields CASSQTFGQDTDTQYF.

The chain combines TRBV5-1 with TRBJ1-2; D is ambiguous. Per germline, CDR1 SGHRS and CDR2 YFSETQ. CDR3 length equals 13 residues. V dropped 4 bases and J dropped 3 bases, with 10 bases sitting between them. This CDR3 reads CASSEMGDYGYTF. The CDR3 region has the DNA TGCGCCAGCAGCGAGATGGGCGACTATGGCTACACCTTC.

The chain links TRBV25-1 to TRBJ1-4; 9 bases map to TRBD1. V gave up 6 bases and J gave up 3 bases; unmatched junction bases: 5. The CDR3 has 15 residues. Germline values: CDR1 MGHDK, CDR2 SYGVNS. The CDR3 sequence is CASSLDRGANEKLFF. The CDR3 DNA reads TGTGCCAGCAGCCTTGACAGGGGGGCTAATGAAAAACTGTTTTTT.

The chain combines TRBV9 with TRBJ2-7; a possible D gene is TRBD1 (6 bases). The V gene lost 0 bases and the J gene lost 7 bases, with 14 bases spanning the gap. CDR1 SGDLS and CDR2 YYNGEE come from the germline V gene. The CDR3 has 14 residues. This CDR3 reads CASSVVSRGGEQYF. The CDR3 bases are TGTGCCAGCAGCGTAGTATCGAGAGGGGGAGAGCAGTACTTC.

CDR3: CAWSVQGLAGSYEQYF. As DNA, the CDR3 is TGTGCCTGGAGTGTACAGGGACTAGCTGGTTCCTACGAGCAGTACTTC. This sequence joins TRBV30 and TRBJ2-7, with 9 bases identical to TRBD2. Trimming cost V 0 bases and J 1 base; bases outside gene matches: 7. This CDR3 contains 16 residues. Germline loops: CDR1 GTSNPN, CDR2 SVGIG (reference sequence).